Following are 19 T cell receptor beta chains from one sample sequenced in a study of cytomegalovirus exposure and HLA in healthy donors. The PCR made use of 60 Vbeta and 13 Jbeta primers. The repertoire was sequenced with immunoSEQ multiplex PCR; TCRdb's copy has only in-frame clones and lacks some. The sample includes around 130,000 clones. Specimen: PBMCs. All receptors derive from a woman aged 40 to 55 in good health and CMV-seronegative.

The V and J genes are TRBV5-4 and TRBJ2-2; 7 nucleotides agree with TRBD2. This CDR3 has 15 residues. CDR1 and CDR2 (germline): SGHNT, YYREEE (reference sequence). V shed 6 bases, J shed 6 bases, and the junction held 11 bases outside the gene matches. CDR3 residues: CASIPSAGDPGELFF. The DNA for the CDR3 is TGTGCCAGCATTCCCAGCGCGGGGGACCCCGGGGAGCTGTTTTTT.

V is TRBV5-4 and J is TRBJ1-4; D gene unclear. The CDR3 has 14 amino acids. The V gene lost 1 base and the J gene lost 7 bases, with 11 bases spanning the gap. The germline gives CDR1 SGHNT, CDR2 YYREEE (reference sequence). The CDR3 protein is CASSLNEGGEKLFF. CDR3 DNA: TGTGCCAGCAGCTTGAATGAGGGTGGTGAAAAACTGTTTTTT.

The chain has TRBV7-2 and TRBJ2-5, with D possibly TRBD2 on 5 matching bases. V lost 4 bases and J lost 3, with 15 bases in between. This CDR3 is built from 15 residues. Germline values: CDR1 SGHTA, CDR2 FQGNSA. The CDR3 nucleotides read TGTGCCAGCAGCTCCGAAACTGGACTCGAAGAGACCCAGTACTTC. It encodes CASSSETGLEETQYF.

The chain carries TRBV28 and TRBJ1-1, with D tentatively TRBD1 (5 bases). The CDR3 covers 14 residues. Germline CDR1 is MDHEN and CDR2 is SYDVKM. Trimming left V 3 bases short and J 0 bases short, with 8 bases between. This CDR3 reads CASSFGGLNTEAFF. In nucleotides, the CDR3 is TGTGCCAGCAGTTTCGGGGGACTGAACACTGAAGCTTTCTTT.

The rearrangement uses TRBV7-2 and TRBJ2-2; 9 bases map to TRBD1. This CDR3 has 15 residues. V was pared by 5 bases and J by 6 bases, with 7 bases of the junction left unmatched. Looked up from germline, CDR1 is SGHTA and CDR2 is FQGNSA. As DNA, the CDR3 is TGTGCCAGCAGCCTCCCGGGACAGGGAGCCGGGGAGCTGTTTTTT. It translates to CASSLPGQGAGELFF.

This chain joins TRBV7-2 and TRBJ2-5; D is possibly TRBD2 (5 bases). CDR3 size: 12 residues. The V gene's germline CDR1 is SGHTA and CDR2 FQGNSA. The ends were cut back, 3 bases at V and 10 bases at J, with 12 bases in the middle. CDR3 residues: CASSFHREDQYF. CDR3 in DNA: TGTGCCAGCAGCTTTCACCGGGAAGACCAGTACTTC. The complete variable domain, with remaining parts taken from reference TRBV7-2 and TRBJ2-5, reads GAGVSQSPSNKVTEKGKDVELRCDPISGHTALYWYRQSLGQGLEFLIYFQGNSAPDKSGLPSDRFSAERTGGSVSTLTIQRTQQEDSAVYLCASSFHREDQYFGPGTRLLVL.

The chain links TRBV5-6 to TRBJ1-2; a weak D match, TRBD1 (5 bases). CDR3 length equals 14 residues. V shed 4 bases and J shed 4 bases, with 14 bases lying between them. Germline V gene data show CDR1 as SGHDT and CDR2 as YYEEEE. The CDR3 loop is CASSPVGGSYGYTF. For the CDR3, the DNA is TGTGCCAGCAGCCCGGTTGGGGGGTCCTATGGCTACACCTTC.

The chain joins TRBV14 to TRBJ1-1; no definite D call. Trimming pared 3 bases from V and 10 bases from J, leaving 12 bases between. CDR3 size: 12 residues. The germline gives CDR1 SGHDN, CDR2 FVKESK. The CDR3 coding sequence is TGTGCCAGCAGCCACGAGGGTAGGGCAGCTTTCTTT. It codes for CASSHEGRAAFF.

The CDR3 sequence is CASSNRDRGGTDTQYF. The CDR3, as DNA: TGTGCCAGTAGTAACCGGGACAGGGGAGGCACAGATACGCAGTATTTT. The V gene is TRBV19, the J gene TRBJ2-3; TRBD1 aligns across 10 bases. This CDR3 is 16 amino acids long. The V and J ends lost 4 bases and 1 base, in that order; junction bases with no gene match: 5. The germline V gene has CDR1 LNHDA and CDR2 SQIVND (reference sequence).

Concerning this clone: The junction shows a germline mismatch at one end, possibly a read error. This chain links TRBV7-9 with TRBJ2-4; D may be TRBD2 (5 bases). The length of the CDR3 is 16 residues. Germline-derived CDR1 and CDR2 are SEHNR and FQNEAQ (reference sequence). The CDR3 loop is CASSLAGVITKNIQYF. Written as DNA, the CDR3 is TGTGCCAGCAGCCTAGCCGGGGTTATAACCAAAAACATTCAGTACTTC.

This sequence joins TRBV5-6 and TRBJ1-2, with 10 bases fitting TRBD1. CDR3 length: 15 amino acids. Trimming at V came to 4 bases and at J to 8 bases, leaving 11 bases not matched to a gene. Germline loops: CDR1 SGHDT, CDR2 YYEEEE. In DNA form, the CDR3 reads TGTGCCAGCAGCCCAGGGACAGGGGCCGCTTTAGGCTACACCTTC. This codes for CASSPGTGAALGYTF.

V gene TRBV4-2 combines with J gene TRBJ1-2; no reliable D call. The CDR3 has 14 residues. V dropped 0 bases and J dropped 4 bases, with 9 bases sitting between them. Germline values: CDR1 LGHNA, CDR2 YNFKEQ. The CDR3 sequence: CASSQEAGFYGYTF. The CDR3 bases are TGTGCCAGCAGCCAAGAGGCGGGGTTCTATGGCTACACCTTC.

The CDR3 loop reads CASSLGPKGGGQDTQYF. CDR3 bases: TGTGCCAGCAGCTTAGGGCCTAAAGGGGGGGGCCAAGATACGCAGTATTTT. V and J are TRBV7-2 and TRBJ2-3; perhaps TRBD2 as D (7 bases). The V gene lost 1 base and the J gene lost 5 bases, with 19 bases spanning the gap. Germline CDR1 reads SGHTA; CDR2 reads FQGNSA. The CDR3 runs to 17 residues.

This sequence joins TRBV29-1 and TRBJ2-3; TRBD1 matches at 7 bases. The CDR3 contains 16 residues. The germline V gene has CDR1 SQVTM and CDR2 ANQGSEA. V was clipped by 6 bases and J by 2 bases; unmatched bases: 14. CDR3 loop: CSVARPPGQHTDTQYF. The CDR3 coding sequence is TGCAGCGTAGCGAGGCCCCCGGGACAGCACACAGATACGCAGTATTTT.

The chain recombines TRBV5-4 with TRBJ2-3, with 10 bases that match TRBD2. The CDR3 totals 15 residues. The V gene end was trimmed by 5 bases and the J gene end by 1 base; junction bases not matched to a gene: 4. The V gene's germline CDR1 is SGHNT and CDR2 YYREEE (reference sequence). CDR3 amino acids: CASRGLAAGTDTQYF. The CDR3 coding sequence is TGTGCCAGCAGAGGACTAGCGGCCGGCACAGATACGCAGTATTTT.

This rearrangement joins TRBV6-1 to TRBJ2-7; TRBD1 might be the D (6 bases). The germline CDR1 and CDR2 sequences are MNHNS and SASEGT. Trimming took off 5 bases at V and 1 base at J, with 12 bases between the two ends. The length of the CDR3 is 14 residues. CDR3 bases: TGTGCCAGCAGTCAGGGGATGATGTCCTACGAGCAGTACGTC. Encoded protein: CASSQGMMSYEQYV.

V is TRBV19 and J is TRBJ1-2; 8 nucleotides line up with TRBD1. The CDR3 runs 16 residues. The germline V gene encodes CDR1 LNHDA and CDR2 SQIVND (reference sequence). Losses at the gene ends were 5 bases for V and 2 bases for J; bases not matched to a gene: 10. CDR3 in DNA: TGTGCCAGTAGTCCCGGACAGGGACTATCGAACTATGGCTACACCTTC. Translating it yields CASSPGQGLSNYGYTF.

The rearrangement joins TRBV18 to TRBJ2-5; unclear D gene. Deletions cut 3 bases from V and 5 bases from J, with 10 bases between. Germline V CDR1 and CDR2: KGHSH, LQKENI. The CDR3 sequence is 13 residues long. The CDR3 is CASSPGTFETQYF. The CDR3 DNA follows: TGTGCCAGCTCACCTGGTACTTTCGAGACCCAGTACTTC.

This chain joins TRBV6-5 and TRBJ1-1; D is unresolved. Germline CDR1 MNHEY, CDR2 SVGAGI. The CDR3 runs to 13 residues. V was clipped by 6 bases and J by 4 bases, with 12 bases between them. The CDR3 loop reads CASRKEEGTEAFF. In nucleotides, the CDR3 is TGTGCCAGCAGAAAAGAGGAGGGCACTGAAGCTTTCTTT.